Listed below are T cell receptor beta chains from one sample, sequenced in a study of blood T cell repertoires in COVID-19. Method: immunoSEQ multiplex PCR; TCRdb's copy keeps in-frame clones and lacks some. In the table there are around 100,000 clones, more than 75% of which are singletons. Sequenced sample: peripheral blood. These receptors were obtained from a man aged 65 to 79 with acute or convalescent COVID-19. Each CDR3 is given with its conserved first and last residue. The D gene is left open where the match is weak. Rows give clone size only sometimes, using once, few, many, or a class for an expanded clone.

v_call,clone_size,d_call,cdr3_length,j_call,cdr3_aa,cdr3_nt
TRBV18,once,-,15,TRBJ2-2,CASSPKTRNTGELFF,TGTGCCAGCTCACCAAAGACTCGGAACACCGGGGAGCTGTTTTTT
TRBV28,-,TRBD2,14,TRBJ2-3,CASRVAGGADTQYF,TGTGCCAGCAGAGTAGCGGGAGGCGCAGATACGCAGTATTTT
TRBV6-5,-,-,13,TRBJ1-1,CASSYSGQGEAFF,TGTGCCAGCAGTTACTCAGGGCAGGGTGAAGCTTTCTTT
TRBV28,once,TRBD2,16,TRBJ2-3,CASSLSGLAGTDTQYF,TGTGCCAGCAGTTTATCTGGACTAGCGGGGACAGATACGCAGTATTTT
TRBV7-3,-,TRBD1,15,TRBJ1-1,CASSLTGQGDTEAFF,TGTGCCAGCAGCTTAACCGGACAGGGAGACACTGAAGCTTTCTTT
TRBV15,-,-,13,TRBJ1-1,CATSPTLGTEAFF,TGTGCCACCAGCCCAACACTAGGCACTGAAGCTTTCTTT
TRBV6-5,-,-,14,TRBJ1-5,CASSGEKGNQPQHF,TGTGCCAGCAGCGGAGAGAAGGGGAATCAGCCCCAGCATTTT
TRBV7-9,-,TRBD1,19,TRBJ2-2,CASTQPGQGRRRNTGELFF,TGTGCCAGCACGCAGCCGGGACAGGGGCGCCGGCGGAACACCGGGGAGCTGTTTTTT
TRBV3-1/TRBV3-2,few,-,14,TRBJ1-2,CASSQDWTAGRFTF,TGTGCCAGCAGCCAAGATTGGACAGCCGGCCGGTTCACCTTC
TRBV5-4,-,-,15,TRBJ2-7,CASSEAVGISLEQYF,TGTGCCAGCAGCGAGGCGGTCGGAATTTCTTTAGAGCAGTACTTC